This TCR beta chain stems from a study of neoadjuvant anti-PD-1 for oral cavity cancer. Study-wide points: Only three patients per response group were TCR-analyzed; validation needed. Treg/Th17 ratio rose with pretreatment blood and fell with post-treatment tumor TCRbeta clonality.

These newly diagnosed stage II-IVA oral cavity squamous cell carcinoma patients had no prior systemic or radiation treatment. Analysis of PBMCs was direct, with no culture step. Assay: immunoSEQ multiplex PCR; the TCRdb copy retains only in-frame clones and omits some. In the table there are 60,000 to 75,000 clones, approximately 82% of which are singletons. After removal of 6 bases from V and 5 bases from J, the junction contained 6 bases not matched to a gene. The CDR3 totals 14 residues. Germline values: CDR1 MGHRA, CDR2 YSYEKL. Concerning this clone: Antigen unknown.

V is TRBV4-1 and J is TRBJ2-2; the match to TRBD1 covers 7 bases. This specimen was PBMCs, taken before nivolumab (anti-PD-1) treatment. This sequence originates from a person aged 40 to 85 with oral cavity squamous cell carcinoma. CDR3 sequence: CASRDRYLTGELFF. DNA for the CDR3: TGCGCCAGCAGGGACAGGTATTTGACCGGGGAGCTGTTTTTT.